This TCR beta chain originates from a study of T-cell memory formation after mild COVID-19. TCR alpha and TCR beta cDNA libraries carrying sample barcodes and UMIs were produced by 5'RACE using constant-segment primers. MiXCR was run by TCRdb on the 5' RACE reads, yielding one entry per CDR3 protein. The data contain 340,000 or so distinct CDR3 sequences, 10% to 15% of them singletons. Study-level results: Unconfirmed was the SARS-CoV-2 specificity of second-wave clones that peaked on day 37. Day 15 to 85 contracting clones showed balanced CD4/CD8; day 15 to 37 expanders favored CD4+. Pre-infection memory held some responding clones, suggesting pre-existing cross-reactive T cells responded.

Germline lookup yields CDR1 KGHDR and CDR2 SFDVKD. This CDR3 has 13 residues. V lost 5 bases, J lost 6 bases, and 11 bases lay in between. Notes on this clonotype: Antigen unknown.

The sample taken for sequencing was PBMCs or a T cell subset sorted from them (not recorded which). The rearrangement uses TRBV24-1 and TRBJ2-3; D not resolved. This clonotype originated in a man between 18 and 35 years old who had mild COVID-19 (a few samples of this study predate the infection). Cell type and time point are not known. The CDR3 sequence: CATSASSTDTQYF. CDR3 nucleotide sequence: TGTGCCACCAGTGCTTCGTCCACGGATACGCAGTATTTT.